This T cell receptor beta chain is from a study of Tregs in tolerant kidney transplant recipients. At the level of the study: Mixed chimerism was transient after nonmyeloablative marrow transplants from related graft donors.

The CDR3 spans 14 residues. The ends were cut back, 4 bases at V and 6 bases at J, with 14 bases in the middle. Germline assignment: CDR1 SGDLS and CDR2 YYNGEE. Unstimulated regulatory T cells (CD4+CD25+CD127-), CD4+CD25- non-regulatory cells, CD4 and CD8 cells were FACS-sorted from thawed PBMCs. As regards this clone: Its antigen remains unidentified.

Notes on the study in general: The most relevant donor-specific Treg TCRbeta repertoire apparently came from expansion with activated donor B cells. Tolerant patients' donor-specific Tregs expanded beyond overall Tregs, suggesting antigen-driven growth.

Repertoires were generated with immunoSEQ multiplex PCR, while TCRdb's copy carries only in-frame clones and drops some. The sample consists of around 70,000 clones, 80% to 95% of them appearing once. The V call is TRBV9, the J call TRBJ2-1, with TRBD2 as a possible D gene (6 bases). The sequence came from a human donor who received a combined kidney and bone marrow transplant. Sequenced material: CD8+ T cells from blood, taken before the transplant. CDR3 nucleotides: TGTGCCAGCAGCACAGAAGGAGGGCGCAATGAGCAGTTCTTC. Translated: CASSTEGGRNEQFF.